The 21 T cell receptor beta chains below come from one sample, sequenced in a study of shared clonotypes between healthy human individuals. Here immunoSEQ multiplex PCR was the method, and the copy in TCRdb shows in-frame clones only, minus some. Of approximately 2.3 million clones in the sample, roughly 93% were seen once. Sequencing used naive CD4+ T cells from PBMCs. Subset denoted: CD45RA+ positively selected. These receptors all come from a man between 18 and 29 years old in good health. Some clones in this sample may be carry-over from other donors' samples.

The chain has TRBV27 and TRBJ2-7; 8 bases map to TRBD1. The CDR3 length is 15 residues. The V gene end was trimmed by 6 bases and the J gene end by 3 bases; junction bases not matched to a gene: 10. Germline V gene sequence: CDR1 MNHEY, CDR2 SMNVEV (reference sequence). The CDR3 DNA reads TGTGCCAGCAGCTCCCGAACGGACAGGGTCTACGAGCAGTACTTC. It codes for CASSSRTDRVYEQYF.

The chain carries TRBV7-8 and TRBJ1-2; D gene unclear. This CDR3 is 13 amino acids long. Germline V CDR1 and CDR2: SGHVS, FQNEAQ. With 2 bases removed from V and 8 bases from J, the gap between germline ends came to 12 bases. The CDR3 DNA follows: TGTGCCAGCAGCTTATTACCCGACGGAGGCTACACCTTC. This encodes CASSLLPDGGYTF.

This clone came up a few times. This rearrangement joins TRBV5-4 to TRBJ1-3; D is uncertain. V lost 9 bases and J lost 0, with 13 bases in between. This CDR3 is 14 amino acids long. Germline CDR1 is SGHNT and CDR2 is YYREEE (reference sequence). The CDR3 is CATSLRSSGNTIYF. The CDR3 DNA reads TGTGCCACCTCACTCAGGAGCTCTGGAAACACCATATATTTT.

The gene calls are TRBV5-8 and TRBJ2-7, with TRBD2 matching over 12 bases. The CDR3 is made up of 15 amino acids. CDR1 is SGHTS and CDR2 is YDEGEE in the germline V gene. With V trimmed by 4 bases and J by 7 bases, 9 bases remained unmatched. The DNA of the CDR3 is TGTGCCAGCAGCCCTAGGACTAGCGGGACGGGGGAGCAGTACTTC. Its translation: CASSPRTSGTGEQYF.

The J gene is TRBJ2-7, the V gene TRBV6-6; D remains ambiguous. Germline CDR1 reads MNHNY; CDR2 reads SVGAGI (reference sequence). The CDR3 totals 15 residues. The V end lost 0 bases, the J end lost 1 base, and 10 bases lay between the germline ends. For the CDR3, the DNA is TGTGCCAGCAGTTACTCAGGACGGAAATCCTACGAGCAGTACTTC. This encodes CASSYSGRKSYEQYF.

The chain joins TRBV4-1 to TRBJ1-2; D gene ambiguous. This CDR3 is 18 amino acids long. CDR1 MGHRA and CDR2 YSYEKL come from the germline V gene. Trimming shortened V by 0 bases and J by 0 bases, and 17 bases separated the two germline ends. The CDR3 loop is CASSQDDKGYSANYGYTF. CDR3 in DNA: TGCGCCAGCAGCCAAGACGACAAGGGATACTCAGCTAACTATGGCTACACCTTC.

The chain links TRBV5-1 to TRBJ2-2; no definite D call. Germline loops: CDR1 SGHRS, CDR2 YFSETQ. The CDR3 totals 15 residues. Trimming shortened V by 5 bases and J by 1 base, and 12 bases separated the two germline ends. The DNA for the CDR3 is TGCGCCAGCAGGGTAGCTAGTCAGAACACCGGGGAGCTGTTTTTT. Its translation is CASRVASQNTGELFF.

The CDR3 nucleotides are TGTGCCAGCACCAGGGGACAGCAAGAGACCCAGTACTTC. This encodes CASTRGQQETQYF. This sequence joins TRBV28 and TRBJ2-5; TRBD1 agrees at 7 bases. This CDR3 is 13 amino acids long. Germline lookup yields CDR1 MDHEN and CDR2 SYDVKM. Unmatched junction bases numbered 4, after V lost 7 bases and J lost 2 bases.

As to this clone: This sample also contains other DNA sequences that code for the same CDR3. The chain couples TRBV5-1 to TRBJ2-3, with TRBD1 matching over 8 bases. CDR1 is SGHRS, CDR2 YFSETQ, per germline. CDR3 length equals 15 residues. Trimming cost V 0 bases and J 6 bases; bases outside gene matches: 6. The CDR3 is CASSLGDRGTDTQYF. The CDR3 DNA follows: TGCGCCAGCAGCTTGGGAGACAGGGGAACGGATACGCAGTATTTT.

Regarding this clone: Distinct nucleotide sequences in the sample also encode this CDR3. CDR3 region: CASSSDGSSYEQYF. CDR3 nucleotides: TGCGCCAGCAGCTCGGACGGGAGCTCCTACGAGCAGTACTTC. The V and J genes are TRBV5-1 and TRBJ2-7; tentative D call: TRBD2 (6 bases). The V gene lost 3 bases and the J gene lost 0 bases, with 10 bases spanning the gap. Germline V gene data show CDR1 as SGHRS and CDR2 as YFSETQ. The CDR3 has 14 amino acids.

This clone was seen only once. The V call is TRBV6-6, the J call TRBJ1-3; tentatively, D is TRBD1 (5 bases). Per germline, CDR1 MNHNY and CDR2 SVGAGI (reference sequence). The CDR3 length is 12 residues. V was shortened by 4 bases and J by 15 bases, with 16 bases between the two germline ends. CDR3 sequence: CASSSGPGSQYF. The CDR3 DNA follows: TGTGCCAGCAGTTCGGGGCCTGGATCGCAATATTTT.

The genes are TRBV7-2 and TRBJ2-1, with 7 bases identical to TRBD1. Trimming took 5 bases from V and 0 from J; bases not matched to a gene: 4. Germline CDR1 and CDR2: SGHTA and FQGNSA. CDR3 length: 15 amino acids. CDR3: CASSPAGGSYNEQFF. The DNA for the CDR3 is TGTGCCAGCAGCCCTGCAGGGGGCTCCTACAATGAGCAGTTCTTC.

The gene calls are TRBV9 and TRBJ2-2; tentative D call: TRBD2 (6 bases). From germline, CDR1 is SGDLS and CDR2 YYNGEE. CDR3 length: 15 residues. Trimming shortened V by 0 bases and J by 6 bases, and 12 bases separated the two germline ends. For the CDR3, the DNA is TGTGCCAGCAGCGTAGTGGGAGGAGCCCCCGGGGAGCTGTTTTTT. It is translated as CASSVVGGAPGELFF. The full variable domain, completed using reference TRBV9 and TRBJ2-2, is DSGVTQTPKHLITATGQRVTLRCSPRSGDLSVYWYQQSLDQGLQFLIQYYNGEERAKGNILERFSAQQFPDLHSELNLSSLELGDSALYFCASSVVGGAPGELFFGEGSRLTVL.

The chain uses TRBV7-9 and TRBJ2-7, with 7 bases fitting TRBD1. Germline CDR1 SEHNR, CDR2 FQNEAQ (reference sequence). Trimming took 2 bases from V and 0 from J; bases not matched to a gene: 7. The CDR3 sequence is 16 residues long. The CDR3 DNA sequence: TGTGCCAGCAGCTTATCGGCAGGGGGTATCTCCTACGAGCAGTACTTC. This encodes CASSLSAGGISYEQYF.

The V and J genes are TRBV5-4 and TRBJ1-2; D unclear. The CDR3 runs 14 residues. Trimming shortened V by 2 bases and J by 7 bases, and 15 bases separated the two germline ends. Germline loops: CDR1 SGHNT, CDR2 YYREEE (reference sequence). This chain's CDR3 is CASSFTGSMSGYTF. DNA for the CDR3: TGTGCCAGCAGCTTTACGGGGTCTATGAGTGGCTACACCTTC.

Here the CDR3 reads CASSSTSGRRDEQFF. CDR3 nucleotide sequence: TGTGCCAGCAGTTCGACCAGCGGGAGAAGGGATGAGCAGTTCTTC. The chain employs TRBV28 and TRBJ2-1; 8 bases align to TRBD2. Germline values: CDR1 MDHEN, CDR2 SYDVKM. CDR3 length: 15 amino acids. V dropped 4 bases and J dropped 8; count of bases not matched to a gene: 10.

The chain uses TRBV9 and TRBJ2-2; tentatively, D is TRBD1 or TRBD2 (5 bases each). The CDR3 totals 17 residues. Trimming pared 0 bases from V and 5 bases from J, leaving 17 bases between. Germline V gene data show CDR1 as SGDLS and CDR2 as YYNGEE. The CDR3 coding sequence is TGTGCCAGCAGCGTAGCGGGGACCAACCTCTTAACCGGGGAGCTGTTTTTT. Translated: CASSVAGTNLLTGELFF.

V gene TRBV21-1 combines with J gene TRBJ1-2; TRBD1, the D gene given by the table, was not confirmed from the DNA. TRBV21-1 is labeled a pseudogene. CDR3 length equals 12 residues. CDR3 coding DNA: TGTGCCAGCACCCATCCAGGGAACGGCTACACCTTC. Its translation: CASTHPGNGYTF.

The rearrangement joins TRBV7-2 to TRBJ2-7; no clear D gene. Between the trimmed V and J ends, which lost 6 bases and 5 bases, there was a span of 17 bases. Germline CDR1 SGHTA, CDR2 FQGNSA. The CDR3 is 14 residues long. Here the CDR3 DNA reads TGTGCCAGCAGTCGGGTCGGTACGACCAACGAGCAGTACTTC. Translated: CASSRVGTTNEQYF.

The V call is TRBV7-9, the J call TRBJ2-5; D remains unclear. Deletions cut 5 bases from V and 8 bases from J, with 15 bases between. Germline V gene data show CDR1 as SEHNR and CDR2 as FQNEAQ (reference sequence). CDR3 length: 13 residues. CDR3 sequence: CASSPVAQATQYF. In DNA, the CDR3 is TGTGCCAGCAGCCCCGTGGCCCAAGCAACCCAGTACTTC.

The CDR3 coding sequence is TGTGCCAGCAGCTTAGATATGTATAGGACATCCGATGAGCAGTTCTTC. This gives the protein CASSLDMYRTSDEQFF. The chain joins TRBV7-2 to TRBJ2-1; D possibly corresponds to TRBD1 (5 bases). Trimming pared 1 base from V and 8 bases from J, leaving 18 bases between. The germline V gene encodes CDR1 SGHTA and CDR2 FQGNSA. The CDR3 length is 16 residues.